The 14 T cell receptor beta chains reported below all come from one sample, sequenced in a study of T cell responses to AZD1222 COVID-19 vaccine (dated by TCRdb to about 2021). Library construction relied on the immunoSEQ multiplex PCR assay. The table comes from immuneACCESS by way of TCRdb, which keeps in-frame sequences with V and J called. Part of the clones is missing from these tables; in studies checked, under half for an unresolved V gene and the rest for unknown reasons. This sample holds about 96,000 clones; around 89% were observed only once. The ten largest clones represent roughly 1.7% of the sample. The time point label here, explained by the study, means: baseline before first vaccination. Sequenced here: peripheral blood, sampled on day 0 of AZD1222 vaccination. The receptor source for this set is an adult in good health.

This clone was seen a few times. The chain combines TRBV28 with TRBJ2-2; unclear D gene. Trimming stripped 3 bases from V and 2 bases from J, with 7 bases between. The CDR3 has 14 amino acids. The germline V gene encodes CDR1 MDHEN and CDR2 SYDVKM. The CDR3 DNA reads as TGTGCCAGCAGTTTGGGCAGAAACACCGGGGAGCTGTTTTTT. Translating it yields CASSLGRNTGELFF.

This chain links TRBV7-6 with TRBJ2-5; D is perhaps TRBD1 or TRBD2 (5 bases each). The germline V and J ends were trimmed by 1 base and 7 bases, with 13 bases remaining between them. Germline loops: CDR1 SGHVS, CDR2 FNYEAQ. The CDR3 has 14 amino acids. The CDR3 bases are TGTGCCAGCAGCTTAGAGGGGTCGGGGTGGACCCAGTACTTC. Protein product: CASSLEGSGWTQYF.

This chain links TRBV27 with TRBJ1-4, with D tentatively TRBD1 (5 bases). The germline V and J ends were trimmed by 5 bases and 8 bases, with 15 bases remaining between them. Germline assignment: CDR1 MNHEY and CDR2 SMNVEV (reference sequence). The CDR3 spans 14 residues. CDR3 loop: CASSAGRLGEKLFF. Here the CDR3 DNA reads TGTGCCAGCAGTGCGGGACGATTGGGCGAAAAACTGTTTTTT.

J is TRBJ1-1 and V is TRBV5-1; D is undetermined. Trimming removed 0 bases at V and 1 base at J, with 10 bases between. This CDR3 contains 15 residues. CDR1 is SGHRS, CDR2 YFSETQ, per germline. The CDR3 DNA reads TGCGCCAGCAGCTTGGGAGGCTACCCGAACACTGAAGCTTTCTTT. Translation gives CASSLGGYPNTEAFF.

The chain links TRBV25-1 to TRBJ1-2; 9 positions agree with TRBD1. Trimming cost V 7 bases and J 0 bases; bases outside gene matches: 3. Looked up from germline, CDR1 is MGHDK and CDR2 is SYGVNS. There are 14 residues in the CDR3. CDR3 region: CASTRTGANYGYTF. In DNA, the CDR3 is TGTGCCAGCACCCGGACAGGGGCTAACTATGGCTACACCTTC.

The DNA of the CDR3 is TGTGCCAGCAGCGATGAAAGTCAGCCCCAGCATTTT. This translates into CASSDESQPQHF. The rearrangement joins TRBV7-9 to TRBJ1-5, with unresolved D. CDR3 length equals 12 residues. Trimming took 5 bases from V and 6 from J, leaving 8 bases between them. Germline CDR1 SEHNR, CDR2 FQNEAQ (reference sequence).

This clone was observed a single time. This rearrangement joins TRBV19 to TRBJ1-5, with 9 bases that match TRBD1. There are 15 residues in the CDR3. CDR1 is LNHDA, CDR2 SQIVND, per germline (reference sequence). Trimming at V came to 6 bases and at J to 0 bases, leaving 3 bases not matched to a gene. Written as DNA, the CDR3 is TGTGCCAGTAGCGGGGGACAGGGTAGCAATCAGCCCCAGCATTTT. This encodes CASSGGQGSNQPQHF.

The chain couples TRBV7-2 to TRBJ1-1; a weak D match, TRBD1 (6 bases). CDR1 SGHTA and CDR2 FQGNSA come from the germline V gene. V gave up 0 bases and J gave up 2 bases, with 16 bases separating them. This CDR3 region has 17 residues. CDR3 in DNA: TGTGCCAGCAGCTTAGCCGTTGGACAGCAAATAAACACTGAAGCTTTCTTT. It encodes CASSLAVGQQINTEAFF.

This clone has only one observation. This chain connects TRBV7-2 to TRBJ2-5, with 9 bases lining up with TRBD2. With 1 base clipped from V and 2 bases from J, the junction kept 5 bases outside the gene matches. Germline CDR1 and CDR2: SGHTA and FQGNSA. The CDR3 totals 16 residues. CDR3 in amino acids: CASSLGLAGAQETQYF. CDR3 DNA: TGTGCCAGCAGCTTAGGATTAGCGGGGGCACAAGAGACCCAGTACTTC. The variable domain in full, with the rest retrieved from reference TRBV7-2 and TRBJ2-5, is GAGVSQSPSNKVTEKGKDVELRCDPISGHTALYWYRQSLGQGLEFLIYFQGNSAPDKSGLPSDRFSAERTGGSVSTLTIQRTQQEDSAVYLCASSLGLAGAQETQYFGPGTRLLVL.

The chain combines TRBV21-1 with TRBJ2-3; the table's D call, TRBD1, has no DNA check behind it. TRBV21-1 corresponds to a pseudogene. This CDR3 has 18 residues. CDR3 region: CASSKVSHRGPRADTQYF. The DNA for the CDR3 is TGTGCCAGCAGCAAGGTATCACACAGGGGGCCCAGGGCAGATACGCAGTATTTT.

The chain joins TRBV10-1 to TRBJ2-1, with TRBD2 identical over 8 bases. Germline V gives CDR1 WNHNN, CDR2 SYGVQD (reference sequence). This CDR3 has 16 residues. The V segment lost 4 bases and the J segment 8 bases; nucleotides outside the gene matches: 13. Written as DNA, the CDR3 is TGCGCCAGCAGTGGCGGGGGGCGCCTAGCTTACGATGAGCAGTTCTTC. This encodes CASSGGGRLAYDEQFF.

The chain couples TRBV6-1 to TRBJ1-2, with D hard to call. Germline CDR1 reads MNHNS; CDR2 reads SASEGT. There are 13 residues in the CDR3. V lost 6 bases and J lost 4, with 12 bases in between. CDR3 DNA: TGTGCCAGCAGCGCCGACGGAATCTATGGCTACACCTTC. Amino acids: CASSADGIYGYTF.

This chain joins TRBV30 and TRBJ1-2; tentative D call: TRBD1 (5 bases). There are 13 residues in the CDR3. Between the trimmed V and J ends, which lost 7 bases and 2 bases, there was a span of 14 bases. The germline V gene encodes CDR1 GTSNPN and CDR2 SVGIG (reference sequence). The CDR3 sequence: CASQATRNYGYTF. CDR3 bases: TGTGCCTCACAGGCAACTAGAAACTATGGCTACACCTTC.

This clone showed up just a few times. This chain connects TRBV5-4 to TRBJ1-3; D call uncertain. Looked up from germline, CDR1 is SGHNT and CDR2 is YYREEE (reference sequence). V lost 2 bases, J lost 0 bases, and 6 bases lay in between. This CDR3 contains 14 residues. The CDR3 spells CASSFGSSGNTIYF. The CDR3, as DNA: TGTGCCAGCAGCTTTGGAAGCTCTGGAAACACCATATATTTT.